Described below is a single TCR beta chain sequence and its context. This clone may be a read error of a much larger clone one base away. Time point defined: newly diagnosed GD, antithyroid drugs for less than 3 months. Scientists built the TCR library using RNA that was extracted from PBMCs. This CDR3 has 16 residues. This specimen belongs to a study of regulatory T cells in long-lasting Graves disease. CDR3 regions were amplified by Arm-PCR using iRepertoire HTBI primers to build TCR beta libraries. TCRdb recomputed calls from the multiplex PCR reads with MiXCR, one row per CDR3 protein. The sample lists approximately 400,000 distinct CDR3 sequences, about 16% occurring once.

The receptor was derived from a female donor with Graves disease. The sequences come from peripheral blood mononuclear cells (PBMCs), collected at new diagnosis, from a patient treated with antithyroid drugs. The chain carries TRBV12-3 or TRBV12-4 and TRBJ2-3; a possible D gene is TRBD1 (5 bases). CDR3 DNA: TGTGCCACCAGTGATTTGAAGACAGCATTCACAGGTACGCAGTATTTT. It specifies CATSDLKTAFTGTQYF.